These 19 T cell receptor beta chains originate from one sample sequenced in a study of CD4+ T cells in melanoma. Measured with immunoSEQ multiplex PCR; TCRdb has only the in-frame clones, and not every one. The sample has roughly 54,000 clones, roughly nine tenths seen once. The specimen sequenced was peripheral blood. The receptors here all came from a human donor with melanoma.

The chain recombines TRBV4-3 with TRBJ2-1; 7 bases line up with TRBD2. Germline lookup yields CDR1 LGHNA and CDR2 YSLEER. The CDR3 is made up of 11 amino acids. V shed 8 bases and J 7 bases; nucleotides not matched to a gene: 2. CDR3 sequence reads: CASGEGNEQFF. For the CDR3, the DNA is TGCGCCAGCGGGGAGGGAAATGAGCAGTTCTTC.

The chain joins TRBV30 to TRBJ1-1; D not resolved. The CDR3 is made up of 12 amino acids. Germline assignment: CDR1 GTSNPN and CDR2 SVGIG (reference sequence). The V and J ends lost 0 bases and 1 base respectively, with 3 bases between them. CDR3 in amino acids: CAWSVANTEAFF. CDR3 DNA: TGTGCCTGGAGTGTAGCGAACACTGAAGCTTTCTTT.

The rearrangement links TRBV29-1 to TRBJ2-7; 9 nucleotides align to TRBD1. The CDR3 runs 15 residues. The J segment lost 4 bases and the V segment lost 0 bases, leaving 7 bases of the junction unmatched. The germline CDR1 and CDR2 sequences are SQVTM and ANQGSEA. CDR3 protein: CSVEDLQGAGYEQYF. As DNA, the CDR3 is TGCAGCGTTGAAGACCTACAGGGGGCTGGGTACGAGCAGTACTTC.

The chain has TRBV15 and TRBJ2-1; D remains ambiguous. Trimming removed 3 bases at V and 4 bases at J, with 7 bases between. Germline V gene sequence: CDR1 LNHNV, CDR2 YYDKDF (reference sequence). This CDR3 has 13 residues. The CDR3 region is CATSRQAYNEQFF. In DNA, the CDR3 is TGTGCCACCAGCAGGCAGGCGTACAATGAGCAGTTCTTC.

This clone was picked up one time. The gene calls are TRBV28 and TRBJ1-1, with a weak D call TRBD1 (5 bases). CDR1 and CDR2 (germline): MDHEN, SYDVKM. This CDR3 is built from 14 residues. Trimming left V 6 bases short and J 2 bases short, with 13 bases between. CDR3 sequence reads: CASSLSWDNTEAFF. In nucleotides, the CDR3 is TGTGCCAGCAGCCTCTCCTGGGACAACACTGAAGCTTTCTTT.

This sequence joins TRBV18 and TRBJ1-3; 7 bases line up with TRBD1. The V gene's germline CDR1 is KGHSH and CDR2 LQKENI. CDR3 length: 16 residues. Trimming cost V 0 bases and J 0 bases; bases outside gene matches: 2. This CDR3 is CASSPPGQSSGNTIYF. CDR3 nucleotide sequence: TGTGCCAGCTCACCACCGGGACAGAGCTCTGGAAACACCATATATTTT.

This clone was seen just once. CDR3: CASSEMDRSSYEQYF. In DNA form, the CDR3 reads TGTGCCAGCAGTGAGATGGACAGGAGCTCCTACGAGCAGTACTTC. The V gene is TRBV6-1, the J gene TRBJ2-7; TRBD1 agrees at 7 bases. Trimming cost V 3 bases and J 0 bases; bases outside gene matches: 5. This CDR3 region has 15 residues. Germline V lookup: CDR1 MNHNS, CDR2 SASEGT.

This rearrangement joins TRBV5-6 to TRBJ1-3; the D gene is possibly TRBD1 (6 bases). The ends were cut back, 4 bases at V and 7 bases at J, with 18 bases in the middle. Germline-derived CDR1 and CDR2 are SGHDT and YYEEEE. The CDR3 consists of 15 residues. The CDR3 coding sequence is TGTGCCAGCAGCCTGGGCGGGACAATTAGGAACACCATATATTTT. It is translated as CASSLGGTIRNTIYF.

The rearrangement joins TRBV6-5 to TRBJ2-3; D may match TRBD1 or TRBD2 (5 bases each). With 6 bases removed from V and 1 base from J, the gap between germline ends came to 14 bases. Germline-derived CDR1 and CDR2 are MNHEY and SVGAGI. This CDR3 spans 15 amino acids. Here the CDR3 reads CASRAGTAGTDTQYF. The DNA of the CDR3 is TGTGCCAGCAGGGCCGGGACGGCTGGCACAGATACGCAGTATTTT.

The chain employs TRBV5-1 and TRBJ1-2, with no clear D. This CDR3 has 12 amino acids. From germline, CDR1 is SGHRS and CDR2 YFSETQ. Trimming removed 0 bases at V and 8 bases at J, with 8 bases between. CDR3 in amino acids: CASSLETYGYTF. The CDR3 region has the DNA TGCGCCAGCAGCTTGGAGACGTACGGCTACACCTTC.

The J gene is TRBJ1-2, the V gene TRBV15; possibly TRBD1 for D (6 bases). CDR3 length: 13 amino acids. The germline V gene has CDR1 LNHNV and CDR2 YYDKDF (reference sequence). V was shortened by 5 bases and J by 7 bases, with 14 bases between the two germline ends. CDR3 protein: CATSPLRTVGYTF. In DNA form, the CDR3 reads TGTGCCACCAGCCCGCTACGGACAGTTGGCTACACCTTC.

The chain recombines TRBV5-1 with TRBJ2-1; possible D gene TRBD2, 6 bases. The germline gives CDR1 SGHRS, CDR2 YFSETQ. This CDR3 is built from 14 residues. Trimming stripped 5 bases from V and 4 bases from J, with 13 bases between. CDR3 nucleotides: TGCGCCAGCAGTAATCCTAGCGCATACAATGAGCAGTTCTTC. It codes for CASSNPSAYNEQFF.

This chain links TRBV7-9 with TRBJ2-7; 8 nucleotides match TRBD1. The CDR3 has 14 amino acids. Germline trimming cut 4 bases from V and 4 bases from J; bases unmatched to any gene: 6. Germline CDR1 is SEHNR and CDR2 is FQNEAQ (reference sequence). DNA of the CDR3: TGTGCCAGCAGCTCCACAGGGGGACAATACGAGCAGTACTTC. Translation gives CASSSTGGQYEQYF.

The chain carries TRBV5-1 and TRBJ2-1; the D gene is possibly TRBD1 (6 bases). This CDR3 has 16 amino acids. CDR1 SGHRS and CDR2 YFSETQ come from the germline V gene. The ends were cut back, 3 bases at V and 2 bases at J, with 15 bases in the middle. The CDR3 loop is CASSSPDRSPYNEQFF. For the CDR3, the DNA is TGCGCCAGCAGCTCTCCCGACAGGAGTCCCTACAATGAGCAGTTCTTC. Filled out from reference TRBV5-1 and TRBJ2-1, the complete variable domain reads KAGVTQTPRYLIKTRGQQVTLSCSPISGHRSVSWYQQTPGQGLQFLFEYFSETQRNKGNFPGRFSGRQFSNSRSEMNVSTLELGDSALYLCASSSPDRSPYNEQFFGPGTRLTVL.

The J gene is TRBJ2-1, the V gene TRBV7-3; TRBD1 matches at 7 bases. The CDR3 runs 15 residues. Germline V gene lookup returns CDR1 SGHTA and CDR2 FQGTGA. The trim removed 2 bases at V and 2 bases at J, leaving 3 bases unmatched. CDR3 bases: TGTGCCAGCAGCTTATCCCAGGGGGCCTACAATGAGCAGTTCTTC. Translating gives CASSLSQGAYNEQFF.

A note on this clone: The identical CDR3 is also encoded by other nucleotide sequences in the sample. The chain is built from TRBV30 and TRBJ1-3; D is unclear. The length of the CDR3 is 12 residues. Trimming pared 0 bases from V and 4 bases from J, leaving 4 bases between. In germline, CDR1 is GTSNPN, CDR2 SVGIG (reference sequence). In DNA, the CDR3 is TGTGCCTGGAGTGTACAAGGAAACACCATATATTTT. It specifies CAWSVQGNTIYF.

V usage is TRBV23-1 and J usage is TRBJ1-1, with D possibly matching TRBD1 (5 bases). TRBV23-1 is given ORF status, its function remaining uncertain. The CDR3 is made up of 18 amino acids. V dropped 2 bases and J dropped 1 base, with 20 bases sitting between them. The CDR3 loop reads CASSQPRDPRGTNTEAFF. CDR3 in DNA: TGCGCCAGCAGTCAACCCCGGGACCCGCGCGGGACGAACACTGAAGCTTTCTTT.

The V and J genes are TRBV28 and TRBJ2-2; 13 bases map to TRBD2. Trimming cost V 4 bases and J 8 bases; bases outside gene matches: 10. Germline assignment: CDR1 MDHEN and CDR2 SYDVKM. This CDR3 region has 17 residues. The CDR3 sequence: CASSSGLAGPPEGELFF. DNA for the CDR3: TGTGCCAGCAGTTCGGGACTAGCGGGGCCCCCGGAAGGGGAGCTGTTTTTT.

The chain uses TRBV28 and TRBJ2-5; 11 nucleotides agree with TRBD2. The CDR3 loop spans 18 amino acids. Losses at the gene ends were 2 bases for V and 4 bases for J; bases not matched to a gene: 12. CDR1 is MDHEN and CDR2 is SYDVKM in the germline V gene. The CDR3 sequence is CASSLIQGLAGGRETQYF. The CDR3 DNA sequence: TGTGCCAGCAGTTTAATACAAGGTCTAGCGGGGGGTCGAGAGACCCAGTACTTC.